Listed here are 10 T cell receptor beta chains from one sample, sequenced in a study of regulatory T cells in long-lasting Graves disease. The time point denotes: persistent/refractory GD, antithyroid drugs over 5 years with positive TRAb. Extracted RNA from PBMCs served as the source of the TCR library. In building TCR beta libraries, iRepertoire HTBI primers were used together with Arm-PCR of CDR3 regions. TCRdb redid the calling of the multiplex PCR reads with MiXCR, one entry per CDR3 protein. The sample includes about 310,000 distinct CDR3 sequences, roughly a fifth of them seen just once. The sequencing here drew on peripheral blood mononuclear cells (PBMCs), taken when the disease was refractory, from a patient treated with antithyroid drugs. The receptors stem from a female donor with Graves disease.

This chain joins TRBV7-2 and TRBJ1-2, with no clear D. CDR1 is SGHTA and CDR2 is FQGNSA in the germline V gene. The CDR3 spans 13 residues. V lost 0 bases to trimming and J lost 6 bases, with 8 bases between them. The CDR3 sequence: CASSLADGNGYTF. DNA for the CDR3: TGTGCCAGCAGCTTAGCTGATGGAAATGGCTACACCTTC.

This clonotype has a count of ten or more. This chain links TRBV3-1 with TRBJ2-2; D not certain. The CDR3 length is 15 residues. The V end lost 1 base, the J end lost 5 bases, and 11 bases lay between the germline ends. Germline values: CDR1 LGHDT, CDR2 YNNKEL (reference sequence). The CDR3 spells CASSQGGLRTGELFF. In DNA form, the CDR3 reads TGTGCCAGCAGCCAAGGTGGCCTGAGGACCGGGGAGCTGTTTTTT.

The CDR3 DNA reads as TGTGCCGTCGGACAGGGGGCGACCAGGGGCACCATATATTTT. It codes for CAVGQGATRGTIYF. The gene calls are TRBV10-3 and TRBJ1-3, with 11 bases aligning to TRBD1. V was pared by 11 bases and J by 9 bases, with 12 bases of the junction left unmatched. The V gene's germline CDR1 is ENHRY and CDR2 SYGVKD. The CDR3 is 14 residues long.

This clonotype was seen at least ten times. The genes are TRBV2 and TRBJ1-1, with D perhaps TRBD1 (5 bases). Germline V gene data show CDR1 as SNHLY and CDR2 as FYNNEI. V lost 1 base to trimming and J lost 8 bases, with 11 bases between them. This CDR3 region has 13 residues. This CDR3 is CASSEEAWTEAFF. The CDR3, as DNA: TGTGCCAGCAGTGAAGAGGCTTGGACAGAAGCTTTCTTT. The variable domain in full, completed from reference TRBV2 and TRBJ1-1, reads EPEVTQTPSHQVTQMGQEVILRCVPISNHLYFYWYRQILGQKVEFLVSFYNNEISEKSEIFDDQFSVERPDGSNFTLKIRSTKLEDSAMYFCASSEEAWTEAFFGQGTRLTVV.

This clonotype was detected once. The V gene is TRBV7-2, the J gene TRBJ2-1; no firm D call. Germline V gene data show CDR1 as SGHTA and CDR2 as FQGNSA. V was shortened by 5 bases and J by 7 bases, with 27 bases between the two germline ends. The CDR3 extends over 18 amino acids. CDR3 protein: CASSPGAPSIYIKNEQFF. CDR3 nucleotides: TGTGCCAGCAGCCCAGGAGCTCCATCAATTTACATAAAAAATGAGCAGTTCTTC.

This clonotype was observed a few times. The chain joins TRBV20-1 to TRBJ2-5, with D perhaps given as TRBD1 or TRBD2 (6 bases each). The CDR3 is 14 residues long. CDR1 and CDR2 (germline): DFQATT, SNEGSKA (reference sequence). The V end lost 6 bases, the J end lost 5 bases, and 19 bases lay between the germline ends. CDR3 in DNA: TGCAGTGCAGAAGGGGGGCTTGGTTCTGAGACCCAGTACTTC. It translates to CSAEGGLGSETQYF.

There are a few counts of this clonotype. V is TRBV27 and J is TRBJ1-4, with TRBD1 matching over 7 bases. The CDR3 covers 13 residues. Trimming took 6 bases from V and 4 from J; bases not matched to a gene: 2. CDR1 and CDR2 (germline): MNHEY, SMNVEV (reference sequence). CDR3 loop: CASSNRGNEKLFF. CDR3 in DNA: TGTGCCAGCAGCAACAGGGGTAATGAAAAACTGTTTTTT.

This clonotype was seen a single time. This chain links TRBV12-3 or TRBV12-4 with TRBJ2-7, with D possibly being TRBD1 or TRBD2 (6 bases each). The CDR3 length is 13 residues. The V end lost 3 bases, the J end lost 4 bases, and 10 bases lay between the germline ends. In DNA form, the CDR3 reads TGTGCCAGCAGTTTGCAGGGGAGGTACGAGCAGTACTTC. Translating it yields CASSLQGRYEQYF.

This clonotype was detected ten times or more. V and J are TRBV12-3 or TRBV12-4 and TRBJ1-4; the match to TRBD1 covers 8 bases. The CDR3 sequence is 15 residues long. The V gene end was trimmed by 6 bases and the J gene end by 10 bases; junction bases not matched to a gene: 13. The CDR3 sequence: CASSSTGEMDGKLFF. DNA of the CDR3: TGTGCCAGCAGCTCGACAGGGGAAATGGACGGAAAACTGTTTTTT.

In this sample, this clonotype turned up many times. With a much larger clone just one base away, this may be a read error. V gene TRBV7-2 combines with J gene TRBJ2-5; no clear D gene. Trimming removed 2 bases at V and 4 bases at J, with 14 bases between. The CDR3 loop spans 15 amino acids. From germline, CDR1 is SGHTA and CDR2 FQGNSA. The CDR3 region is CASSLTDGTRETQYF. CDR3 sequence (DNA): TGTGCCAGCAGCTTAACCGACGGAACTCGAGAGACCCAGTACTTC.